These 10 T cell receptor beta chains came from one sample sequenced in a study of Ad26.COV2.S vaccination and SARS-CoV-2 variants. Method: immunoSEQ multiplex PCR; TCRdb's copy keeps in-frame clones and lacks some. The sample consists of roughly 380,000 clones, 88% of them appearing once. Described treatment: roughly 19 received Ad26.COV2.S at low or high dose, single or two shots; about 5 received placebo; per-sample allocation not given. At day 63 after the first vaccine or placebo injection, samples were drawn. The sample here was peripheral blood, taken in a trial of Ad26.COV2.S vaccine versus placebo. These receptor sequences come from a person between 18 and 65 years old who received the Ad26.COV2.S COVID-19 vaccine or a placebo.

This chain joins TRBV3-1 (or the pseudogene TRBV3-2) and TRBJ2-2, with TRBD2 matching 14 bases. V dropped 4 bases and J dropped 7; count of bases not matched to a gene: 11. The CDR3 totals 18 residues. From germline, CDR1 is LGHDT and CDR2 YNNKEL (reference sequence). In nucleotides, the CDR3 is TGTGCCAGCAGCCTGGGACTAGCGGGGGCCGGGGGTAGCGGGGAGCTGTTTTTT. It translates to CASSLGLAGAGGSGELFF.

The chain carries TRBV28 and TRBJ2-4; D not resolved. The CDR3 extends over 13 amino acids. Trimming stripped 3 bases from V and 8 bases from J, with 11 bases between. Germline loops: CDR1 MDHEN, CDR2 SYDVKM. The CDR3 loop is CASSLGIGDIQYF. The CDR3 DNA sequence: TGTGCCAGCAGTTTGGGCATCGGAGACATTCAGTACTTC.

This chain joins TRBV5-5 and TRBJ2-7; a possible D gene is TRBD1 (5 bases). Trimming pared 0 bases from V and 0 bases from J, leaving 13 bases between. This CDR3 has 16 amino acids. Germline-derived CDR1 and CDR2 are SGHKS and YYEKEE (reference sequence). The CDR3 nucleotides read TGTGCCAGCAGCTTGGCTGCAGGGTGGAGCTCCTACGAGCAGTACTTC. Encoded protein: CASSLAAGWSSYEQYF. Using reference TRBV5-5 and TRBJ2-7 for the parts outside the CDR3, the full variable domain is DAGVTQSPTHLIKTRGQQVTLRCSPISGHKSVSWYQQVLGQGPQFIFQYYEKEERGRGNFPDRFSARQFPNYSSELNVNALLLGDSALYLCASSLAAGWSSYEQYFGPGTRLTVT.

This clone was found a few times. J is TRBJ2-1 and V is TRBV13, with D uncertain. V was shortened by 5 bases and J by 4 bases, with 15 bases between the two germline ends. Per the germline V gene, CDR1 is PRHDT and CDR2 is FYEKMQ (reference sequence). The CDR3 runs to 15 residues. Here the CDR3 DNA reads TGTGCCAGCAGCCCCACGACTCGGAGTTACAATGAGCAGTTCTTC. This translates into CASSPTTRSYNEQFF.

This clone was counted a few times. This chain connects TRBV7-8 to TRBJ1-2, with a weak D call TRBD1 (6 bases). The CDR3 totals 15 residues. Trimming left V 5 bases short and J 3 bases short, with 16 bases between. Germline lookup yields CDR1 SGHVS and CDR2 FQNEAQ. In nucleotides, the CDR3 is TGTGCCAGCAGCCCAATCGGCGGGGGCGACTATGGCTACACCTTC. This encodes CASSPIGGGDYGYTF.

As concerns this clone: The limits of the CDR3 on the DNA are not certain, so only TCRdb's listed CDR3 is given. CDR3 region: CASSPTSGRGTEAFF. The V gene is TRBV7-2, the J gene TRBJ1-1. CDR1 is SGHTA and CDR2 is FQGNSA in the germline V gene. The CDR3 contains 15 residues when both ends are counted.

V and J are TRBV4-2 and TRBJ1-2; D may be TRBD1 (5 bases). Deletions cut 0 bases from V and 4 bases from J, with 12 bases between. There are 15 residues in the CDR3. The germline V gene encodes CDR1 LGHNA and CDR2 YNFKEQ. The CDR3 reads CASSQDRSGGYGYTF. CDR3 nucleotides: TGTGCCAGCAGCCAAGATAGGTCGGGGGGCTATGGCTACACCTTC.

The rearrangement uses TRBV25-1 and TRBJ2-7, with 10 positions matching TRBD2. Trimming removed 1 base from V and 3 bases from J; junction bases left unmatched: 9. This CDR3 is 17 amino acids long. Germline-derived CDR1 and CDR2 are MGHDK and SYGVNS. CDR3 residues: CASSESRLAGAFYEQYF. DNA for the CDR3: TGTGCCAGCAGTGAATCCAGACTAGCGGGTGCATTCTACGAGCAGTACTTC.

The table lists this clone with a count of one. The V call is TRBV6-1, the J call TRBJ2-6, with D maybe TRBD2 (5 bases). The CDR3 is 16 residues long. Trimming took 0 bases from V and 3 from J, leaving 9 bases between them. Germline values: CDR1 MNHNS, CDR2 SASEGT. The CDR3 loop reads CASSEATRDGANVLTF. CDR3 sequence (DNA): TGTGCCAGCAGTGAAGCAACCCGGGATGGGGCCAACGTCCTGACTTTC.

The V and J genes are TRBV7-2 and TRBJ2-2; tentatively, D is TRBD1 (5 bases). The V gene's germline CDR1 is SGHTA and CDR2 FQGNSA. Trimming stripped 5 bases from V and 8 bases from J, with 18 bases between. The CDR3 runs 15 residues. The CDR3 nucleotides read TGTGCCAGCAGCCCTACAGGATTAGCTATAGGGGAGCTGTTTTTT. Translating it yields CASSPTGLAIGELFF.